This entry lists 20 T cell receptor beta chains sequenced from one sample in a study of blood T cell repertoires in COVID-19. Repertoires were generated with immunoSEQ multiplex PCR, while TCRdb's copy carries only in-frame clones and drops some. The sample holds 250,000 to 300,000 clones, around 90% seen once. Sequencing was done on a sample of PBMCs or T cells enriched from blood (not recorded which). The receptors here all came from a woman between 25 and 40 years old who had recovered from COVID-19.

The chain links TRBV11-2 to TRBJ2-1; 9 bases match TRBD2. CDR1 and CDR2 (germline): SGHAT, FQNNGV. This CDR3 has 13 amino acids. The V and J ends lost 5 bases and 8 bases, in that order; junction bases with no gene match: 4. Written as DNA, the CDR3 is TGTGCCAGCAGCCCGGGGACTAGCTATGAGCAGTTCTTC. Encoded protein: CASSPGTSYEQFF.

The V call is TRBV27, the J call TRBJ2-1; possibly TRBD2 for D (5 bases). The CDR3 has 16 amino acids. V was trimmed by 8 bases and J by 0 bases, leaving 17 bases between them. Germline lookup yields CDR1 MNHEY and CDR2 SMNVEV (reference sequence). CDR3 loop: CASVGAGLSSYNEQFF. Here the CDR3 DNA reads TGTGCCAGCGTGGGAGCCGGTCTCAGCTCCTACAATGAGCAGTTCTTC.

The rearrangement uses TRBV10-3 and TRBJ1-2; perhaps TRBD1 as D (6 bases). Germline CDR1 is ENHRY and CDR2 is SYGVKD. V was cut by 5 bases and J by 4 bases, with 11 bases left in between. The CDR3 length is 13 residues. The CDR3 DNA reads TGTGCCATCAGTCCTCGGGGGGCCTATGGCTACACCTTC. Translating it yields CAISPRGAYGYTF.

This clone was found once. CDR3 DNA: TGTGCCAGCAGCTGGACTAGCGGAAGCTCCTACAATGAGCAGTTCTTC. The encoded protein is CASSWTSGSSYNEQFF. The gene calls are TRBV5-4 and TRBJ2-1, with 10 positions matching TRBD2. The length of the CDR3 is 16 residues. The V segment lost 3 bases and the J segment 0 bases; nucleotides outside the gene matches: 3. Germline V gives CDR1 SGHNT, CDR2 YYREEE (reference sequence).

The chain joins TRBV28 to TRBJ2-2; 8 positions agree with TRBD1. Germline-derived CDR1 and CDR2 are MDHEN and SYDVKM. The V and J ends lost 6 bases and 2 bases, in that order; junction bases with no gene match: 8. The CDR3 covers 16 residues. The CDR3 loop reads CASRRQGWGNTGELFF. The DNA for the CDR3 is TGTGCCAGCAGAAGACAGGGGTGGGGTAACACCGGGGAGCTGTTTTTT.

The CDR3 sequence is CASSSSSYEQYF. In DNA form, the CDR3 reads TGTGCCAGCAGCTCCTCGTCCTACGAGCAGTACTTC. V gene TRBV28 combines with J gene TRBJ2-7, with unresolved D. The CDR3 consists of 12 residues. V was pared by 6 bases and J by 1 base, with 7 bases between. CDR1 is MDHEN, CDR2 SYDVKM, per germline.

J is TRBJ2-1 and V is TRBV19; TRBD2 is a possible D gene (6 bases). With 4 bases removed from V and 3 bases from J, the gap between germline ends came to 10 bases. The CDR3 is made up of 14 amino acids. Germline CDR1 reads LNHDA; CDR2 reads SQIVND (reference sequence). CDR3 DNA sequence: TGTGCCAGTAGTAAGGTGGGACTCTACAATGAGCAGTTCTTC. It codes for CASSKVGLYNEQFF.

This clone was observed once. The chain combines TRBV7-9 with TRBJ1-1; D is unresolved. Germline V gives CDR1 SEHNR, CDR2 FQNEAQ (reference sequence). CDR3 length equals 11 residues. V shed 5 bases and J shed 4 bases, with 5 bases lying between them. The CDR3 region has the DNA TGTGCCAGCAGCCCGGTCACTGAAGCTTTCTTT. Translated, it gives CASSPVTEAFF.

J is TRBJ1-2 and V is TRBV7-8; 7 nucleotides match TRBD1. CDR1 and CDR2 (germline): SGHVS, FQNEAQ. V shed 5 bases, J shed 6 bases, and the junction held 9 bases outside the gene matches. This CDR3 has 14 residues. CDR3 residues: CASSISQGRDGYTF. CDR3 coding DNA: TGTGCCAGCAGCATATCACAGGGGCGAGATGGCTACACCTTC. The variable domain in full, completed from reference TRBV7-8 and TRBJ1-2, reads GAGVSQSPRYKVAKRGQDVALRCDPISGHVSLFWYQQALGQGPEFLTYFQNEAQLDKSGLPSDRFFAERPEGSVSTLKIQRTQQEDSAVYLCASSISQGRDGYTFGSGTRLTVV.

The chain has TRBV11-3 and TRBJ1-2; the match to TRBD1 covers 7 bases. Germline-derived CDR1 and CDR2 are SGHNT and YENEEA. The CDR3 loop spans 16 amino acids. The ends lost 3 bases at V and 2 bases at J; junction bases unmatched: 9. CDR3 DNA sequence: TGTGCCAGCAGCTTTGGCGGGCAGGGGGACAACTATGGCTACACCTTC. It yields the protein CASSFGGQGDNYGYTF.

This chain links TRBV7-3 with TRBJ2-1; 9 positions agree with TRBD1. The CDR3 covers 14 residues. Germline V gives CDR1 SGHTA, CDR2 FQGTGA. Trimming removed 5 bases from V and 5 bases from J; junction bases left unmatched: 4. The CDR3, as DNA: TGTGCCAGCAGCCCGACAGGGGGAAACAATGAGCAGTTCTTC. Translated, it gives CASSPTGGNNEQFF.

The V and J genes are TRBV7-2 and TRBJ2-1; 8 nucleotides line up with TRBD2. V was clipped by 6 bases and J by 4 bases; unmatched bases: 5. The CDR3 is 14 residues long. Germline V lookup: CDR1 SGHTA, CDR2 FQGNSA. CDR3 sequence (DNA): TGTGCCAGCAGGGCGGGGGGCCCGTACAATGAGCAGTTCTTC. The encoded protein is CASRAGGPYNEQFF.

This clone has more than one count but fewer than ten. J is TRBJ2-5 and V is TRBV5-1; tentative D call: TRBD1 (8 bases). Trimming removed 4 bases at V and 4 bases at J, with 17 bases between. There are 15 residues in the CDR3. CDR1 and CDR2 (germline): SGHRS, YFSETQ. CDR3 region: CASSGEGQATETQYF. The CDR3 DNA follows: TGCGCCAGCAGCGGGGAGGGACAGGCTACAGAGACCCAGTACTTC.

This clone occurred a few times. This chain uses TRBV15 with TRBJ2-6; 8 bases line up with TRBD2. CDR3 length: 16 amino acids. With 8 bases clipped from V and 1 base from J, the junction kept 7 bases outside the gene matches. Germline CDR1 and CDR2: LNHNV and YYDKDF (reference sequence). The CDR3 loop reads CATAPGGGSGANVLTF. In DNA form, the CDR3 reads TGTGCCACCGCCCCGGGAGGGGGATCTGGGGCCAACGTCCTGACTTTC.

The gene calls are TRBV5-1 and TRBJ1-1, with a possible D match to TRBD1 (6 bases). CDR3 length: 15 amino acids. Germline CDR1 SGHRS, CDR2 YFSETQ. Trimming shortened V by 0 bases and J by 5 bases, and 14 bases separated the two germline ends. CDR3 loop: CASSLVAGAGTEAFF. The DNA of the CDR3 is TGCGCCAGCAGCTTGGTCGCGGGGGCGGGGACTGAAGCTTTCTTT.

The chain has TRBV24-1 and TRBJ2-1; TRBD2 matches at 9 bases. The CDR3 covers 16 residues. CDR1 KGHDR and CDR2 SFDVKD come from the germline V gene. Unmatched junction bases numbered 7, after V lost 0 bases and J lost 8 bases. Here the CDR3 DNA reads TGTGCCACCAGTGATTTGCAAGGGACTAGCATATATGAGCAGTTCTTC. Amino acids: CATSDLQGTSIYEQFF.

This chain uses TRBV5-6 with TRBJ2-3; unclear D gene. Trimming removed 0 bases at V and 6 bases at J, with 11 bases between. Looked up from germline, CDR1 is SGHDT and CDR2 is YYEEEE. CDR3 length: 14 amino acids. The CDR3: CASSLAWSEDTQYF. The CDR3 region has the DNA TGTGCCAGCAGCTTGGCGTGGTCGGAGGATACGCAGTATTTT.

This clone was detected only once. The chain uses TRBV19 and TRBJ1-1; D possibly corresponds to TRBD1 (5 bases). This CDR3 spans 15 amino acids. CDR1 and CDR2 from the germline V gene are LNHDA and SQIVND (reference sequence). The ends were cut back, 3 bases at V and 0 bases at J, with 11 bases in the middle. CDR3 nucleotides: TGTGCCAGTAGTATCTTGGGGCAGTTGAACACTGAAGCTTTCTTT. Protein product: CASSILGQLNTEAFF.

CDR3 nucleotides: TGTGCCAGCAGCTTCGGGACAGGGAATCTGGATCAGCCCCAGCATTTT. Translating it yields CASSFGTGNLDQPQHF. J is TRBJ1-5 and V is TRBV5-4, with TRBD1 matching 9 bases. V lost 2 bases and J lost 5; bases outside the gene matches: 8. The CDR3 runs to 16 residues. Germline V CDR1 and CDR2: SGHNT, YYREEE (reference sequence). The entire variable domain, with the rest obtained from reference TRBV5-4 and TRBJ1-5, is as follows: ETGVTQSPTHLIKTRGQQVTLRCSSQSGHNTVSWYQQALGQGPQFIFQYYREEENGRGNFPPRFSGLQFPNYSSELNVNALELDDSALYLCASSFGTGNLDQPQHFGDGTRLSIL.

The V call is TRBV5-5, the J call TRBJ1-2, with 9 nucleotides matching TRBD1. Germline CDR1 and CDR2: SGHKS and YYEKEE (reference sequence). Trimming at V came to 4 bases and at J to 1 base, leaving 5 bases not matched to a gene. The CDR3 extends over 15 amino acids. The CDR3 loop reads CASSQQGASNYGYTF. The DNA of the CDR3 is TGTGCCAGCAGCCAACAGGGGGCAAGTAACTATGGCTACACCTTC.